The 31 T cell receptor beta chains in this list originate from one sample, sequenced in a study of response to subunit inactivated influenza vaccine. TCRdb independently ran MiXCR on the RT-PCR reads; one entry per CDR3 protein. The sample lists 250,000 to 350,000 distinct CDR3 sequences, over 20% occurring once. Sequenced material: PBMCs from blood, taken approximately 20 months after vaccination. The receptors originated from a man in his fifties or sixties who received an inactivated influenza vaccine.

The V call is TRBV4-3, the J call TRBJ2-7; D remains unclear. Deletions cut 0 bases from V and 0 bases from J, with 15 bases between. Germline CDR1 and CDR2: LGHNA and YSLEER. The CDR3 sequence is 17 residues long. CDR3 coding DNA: TGCGCCAGCAGCCAAGAGGATGGCCGCCGACGCTCCTACGAGCAGTACTTC. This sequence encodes CASSQEDGRRRSYEQYF.

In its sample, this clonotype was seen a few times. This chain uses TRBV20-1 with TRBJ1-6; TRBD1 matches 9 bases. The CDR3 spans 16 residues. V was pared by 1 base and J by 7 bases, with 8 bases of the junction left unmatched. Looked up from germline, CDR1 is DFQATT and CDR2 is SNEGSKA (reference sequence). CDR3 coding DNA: TGCAGTGCTAGAGCTCAAGACAGGGGGTTCAATTCACCCCTCCACTTT. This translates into CSARAQDRGFNSPLHF.

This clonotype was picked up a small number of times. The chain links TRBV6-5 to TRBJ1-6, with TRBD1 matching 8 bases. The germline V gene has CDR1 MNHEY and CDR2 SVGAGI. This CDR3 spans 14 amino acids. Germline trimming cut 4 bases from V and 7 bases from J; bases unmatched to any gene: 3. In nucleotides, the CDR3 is TGTGCCAGCAGTTCACGACAGGGGAATTCACCCCTCCACTTT. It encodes CASSSRQGNSPLHF.

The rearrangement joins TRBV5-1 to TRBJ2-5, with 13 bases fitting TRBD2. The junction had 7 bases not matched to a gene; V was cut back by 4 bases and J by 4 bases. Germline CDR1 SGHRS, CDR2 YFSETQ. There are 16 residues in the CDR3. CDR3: CASSKRTSGGIETQYF. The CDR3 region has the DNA TGCGCCAGCAGCAAGAGGACTAGCGGGGGAATAGAGACCCAGTACTTC. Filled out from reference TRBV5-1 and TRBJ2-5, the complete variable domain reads KAGVTQTPRYLIKTRGQQVTLSCSPISGHRSVSWYQQTPGQGLQFLFEYFSETQRNKGNFPGRFSGRQFSNSRSEMNVSTLELGDSALYLCASSKRTSGGIETQYFGPGTRLLVL.

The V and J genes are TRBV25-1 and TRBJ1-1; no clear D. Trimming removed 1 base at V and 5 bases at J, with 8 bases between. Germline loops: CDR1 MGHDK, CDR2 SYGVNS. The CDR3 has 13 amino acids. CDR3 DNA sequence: TGTGCCAGCAGTGAATCCGGGATTACTGAAGCTTTCTTT. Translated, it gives CASSESGITEAFF. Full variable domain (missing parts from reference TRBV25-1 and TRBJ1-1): EADIYQTPRYLVIGTGKKITLECSQTMGHDKMYWYQQDPGMELHLIHYSYGVNSTEKGDLSSESTVSRIRTEHFPLTLESARPSHTSQYLCASSESGITEAFFGQGTRLTVV.

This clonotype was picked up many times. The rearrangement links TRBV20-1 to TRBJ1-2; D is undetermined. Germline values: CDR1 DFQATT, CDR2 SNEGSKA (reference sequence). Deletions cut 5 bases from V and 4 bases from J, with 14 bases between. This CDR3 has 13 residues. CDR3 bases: TGCAGTGCTCCCCCCCGGGTTGCCTATGGCTACACCTTC. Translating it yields CSAPPRVAYGYTF.

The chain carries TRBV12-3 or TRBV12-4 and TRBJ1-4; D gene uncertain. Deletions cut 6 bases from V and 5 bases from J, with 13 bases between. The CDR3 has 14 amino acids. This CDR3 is CASSLRHGNEKLFF. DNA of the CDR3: TGTGCCAGCAGCCTGAGACACGGAAATGAAAAACTGTTTTTT.

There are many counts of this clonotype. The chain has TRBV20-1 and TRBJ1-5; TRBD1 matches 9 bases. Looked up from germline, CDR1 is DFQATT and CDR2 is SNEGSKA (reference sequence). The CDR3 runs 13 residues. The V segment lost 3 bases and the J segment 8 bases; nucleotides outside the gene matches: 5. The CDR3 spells CSASFGTGKPQHF. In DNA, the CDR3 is TGCAGTGCTAGTTTTGGGACAGGGAAGCCCCAGCATTTT.

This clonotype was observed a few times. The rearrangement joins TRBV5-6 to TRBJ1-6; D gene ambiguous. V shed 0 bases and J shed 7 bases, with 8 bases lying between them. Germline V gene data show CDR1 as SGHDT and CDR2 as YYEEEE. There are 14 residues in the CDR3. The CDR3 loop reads CASSLGWGNSPLHF. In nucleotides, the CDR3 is TGTGCCAGCAGCTTGGGTTGGGGAAATTCACCCCTCCACTTT.

The DNA for the CDR3 is TGTGCCAGTAATCAAGACAGGGGAAGCAATCAGCCCCAGCATTTT. Its translation is CASNQDRGSNQPQHF. The chain employs TRBV19 and TRBJ1-5, with TRBD1 matching 8 bases. The V gene's germline CDR1 is LNHDA and CDR2 SQIVND (reference sequence). Trimming at V came to 7 bases and at J to 1 base, leaving 6 bases not matched to a gene. The CDR3 covers 15 residues.

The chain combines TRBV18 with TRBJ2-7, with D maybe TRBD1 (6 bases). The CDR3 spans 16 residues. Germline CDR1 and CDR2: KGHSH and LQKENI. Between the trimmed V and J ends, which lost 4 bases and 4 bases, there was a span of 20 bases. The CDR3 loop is CASSLMSGQISYEQYF. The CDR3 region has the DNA TGTGCCAGCTCACTAATGTCCGGACAGATCTCGTACGAGCAGTACTTC.

The DNA for the CDR3 is TGTGCCAGCAGTTCCTGGACAGGGGGCTCCTACGAGCAGTACTTC. It is translated as CASSSWTGGSYEQYF. The chain links TRBV27 to TRBJ2-7; 10 nucleotides agree with TRBD1. The CDR3 runs to 15 residues. CDR1 is MNHEY and CDR2 is SMNVEV in the germline V gene (reference sequence). V shed 4 bases, J shed 0 bases, and the junction held 3 bases outside the gene matches.

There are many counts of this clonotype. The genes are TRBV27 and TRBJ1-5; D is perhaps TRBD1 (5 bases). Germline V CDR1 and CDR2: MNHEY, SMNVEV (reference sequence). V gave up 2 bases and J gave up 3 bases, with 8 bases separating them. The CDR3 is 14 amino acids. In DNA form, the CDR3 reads TGTGCCAGCAGTTTACAGGGCCCCAATCAGCCCCAGCATTTT. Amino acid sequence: CASSLQGPNQPQHF.

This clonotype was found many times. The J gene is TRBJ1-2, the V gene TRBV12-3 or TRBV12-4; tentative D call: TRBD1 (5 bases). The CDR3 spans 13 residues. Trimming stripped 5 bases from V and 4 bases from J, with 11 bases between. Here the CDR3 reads CASSQSGLYGYTF. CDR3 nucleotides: TGTGCCAGCAGTCAGTCGGGACTCTATGGCTACACCTTC.

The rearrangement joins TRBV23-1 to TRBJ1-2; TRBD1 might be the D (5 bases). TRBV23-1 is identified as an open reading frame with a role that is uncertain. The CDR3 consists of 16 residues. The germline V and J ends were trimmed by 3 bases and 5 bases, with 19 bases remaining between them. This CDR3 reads CASSHRTLGPLYGYTF. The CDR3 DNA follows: TGCGCCAGCAGTCATCGAACTCTGGGACCGCTATATGGCTACACCTTC.

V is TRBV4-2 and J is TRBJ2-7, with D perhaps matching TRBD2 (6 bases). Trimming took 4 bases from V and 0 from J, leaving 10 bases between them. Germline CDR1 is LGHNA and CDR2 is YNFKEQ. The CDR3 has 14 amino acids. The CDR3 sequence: CASSPRLDSYEQYF. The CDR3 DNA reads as TGTGCCAGCAGCCCTAGACTAGACTCCTACGAGCAGTACTTC.

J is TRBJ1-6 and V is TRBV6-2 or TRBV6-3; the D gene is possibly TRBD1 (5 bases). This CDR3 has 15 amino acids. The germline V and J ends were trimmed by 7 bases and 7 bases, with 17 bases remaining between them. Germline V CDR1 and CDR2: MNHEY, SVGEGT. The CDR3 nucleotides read TGTGCCAGCACACCAGACAGCCTGGGGAATTCACCCCTCCACTTT. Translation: CASTPDSLGNSPLHF.

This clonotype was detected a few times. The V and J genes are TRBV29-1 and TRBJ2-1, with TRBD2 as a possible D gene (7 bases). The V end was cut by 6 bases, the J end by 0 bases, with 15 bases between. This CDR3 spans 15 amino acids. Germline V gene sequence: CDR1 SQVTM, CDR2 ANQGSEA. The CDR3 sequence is CSVQGGAVSYNEQFF. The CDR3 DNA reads TGCAGCGTCCAAGGGGGGGCCGTCTCCTACAATGAGCAGTTCTTC.

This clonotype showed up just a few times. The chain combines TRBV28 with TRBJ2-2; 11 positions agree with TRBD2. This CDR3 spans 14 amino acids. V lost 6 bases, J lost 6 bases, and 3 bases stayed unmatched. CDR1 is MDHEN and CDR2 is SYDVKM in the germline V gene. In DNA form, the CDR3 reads TGTGCCAGCAGAATTAGCGGGAGGGCCGGGGAGCTGTTTTTT. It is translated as CASRISGRAGELFF.

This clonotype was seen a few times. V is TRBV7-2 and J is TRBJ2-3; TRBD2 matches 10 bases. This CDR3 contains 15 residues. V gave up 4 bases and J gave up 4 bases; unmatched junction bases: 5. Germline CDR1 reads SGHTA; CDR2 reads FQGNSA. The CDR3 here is CASSSFSGGPDTQYF. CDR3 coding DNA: TGTGCCAGCAGCTCTTTTAGCGGGGGGCCAGATACGCAGTATTTT.

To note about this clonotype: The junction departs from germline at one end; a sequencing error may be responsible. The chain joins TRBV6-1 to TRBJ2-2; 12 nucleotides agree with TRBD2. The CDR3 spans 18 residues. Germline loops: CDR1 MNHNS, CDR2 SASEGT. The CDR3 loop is CAISEASSGGAEGGELFF. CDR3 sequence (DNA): TGTGCCATCAGTGAAGCGTCTAGCGGGGGGGCCGAAGGCGGGGAGCTGTTTTTT.

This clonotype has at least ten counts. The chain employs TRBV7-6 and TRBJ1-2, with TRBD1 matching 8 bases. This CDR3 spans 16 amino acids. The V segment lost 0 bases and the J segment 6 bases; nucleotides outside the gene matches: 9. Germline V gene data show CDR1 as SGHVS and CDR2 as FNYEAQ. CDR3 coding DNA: TGTGCCAGCAGCTTAGCGGAAATTACAGGGGGGGATGGCTACACCTTC. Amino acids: CASSLAEITGGDGYTF. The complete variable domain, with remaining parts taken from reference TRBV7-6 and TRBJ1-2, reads GAGVSQSPRYKVTKRGQDVALRCDPISGHVSLYWYRQALGQGPEFLTYFNYEAQQDKSGLPNDRFSAERPEGSISTLTIQRTEQRDSAMYRCASSLAEITGGDGYTFGSGTRLTVV.

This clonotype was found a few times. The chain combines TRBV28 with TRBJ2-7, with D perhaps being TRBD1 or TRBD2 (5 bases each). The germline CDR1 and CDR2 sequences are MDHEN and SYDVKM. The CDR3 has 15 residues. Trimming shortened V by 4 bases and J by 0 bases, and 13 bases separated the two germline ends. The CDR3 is CASSSPGQLSYEQYF. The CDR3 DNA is TGTGCCAGCAGTTCCCCGGGGCAGCTCTCCTACGAGCAGTACTTC.

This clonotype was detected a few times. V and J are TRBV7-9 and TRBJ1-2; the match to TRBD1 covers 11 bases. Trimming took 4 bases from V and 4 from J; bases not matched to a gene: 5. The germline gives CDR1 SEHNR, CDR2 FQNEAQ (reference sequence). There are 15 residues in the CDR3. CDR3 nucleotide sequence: TGTGCCAGCAGCTCGGACAGGGGGCGCGTCTATGGCTACACCTTC. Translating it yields CASSSDRGRVYGYTF.

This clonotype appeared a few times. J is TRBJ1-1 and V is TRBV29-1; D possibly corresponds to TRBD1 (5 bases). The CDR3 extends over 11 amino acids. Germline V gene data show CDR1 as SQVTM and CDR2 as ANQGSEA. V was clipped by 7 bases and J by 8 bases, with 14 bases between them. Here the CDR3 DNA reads TGCAGCGCCACTCCCAGGGCCGAAGCTTTCTTT. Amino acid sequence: CSATPRAEAFF. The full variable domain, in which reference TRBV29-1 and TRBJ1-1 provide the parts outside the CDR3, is SAVISQKPSRDICQRGTSLTIQCQVDSQVTMMFWYRQQPGQSLTLIATANQGSEATYESGFVIDKFPISRPNLTFSTLTVSNMSPEDSSIYLCSATPRAEAFFGQGTRLTVV.

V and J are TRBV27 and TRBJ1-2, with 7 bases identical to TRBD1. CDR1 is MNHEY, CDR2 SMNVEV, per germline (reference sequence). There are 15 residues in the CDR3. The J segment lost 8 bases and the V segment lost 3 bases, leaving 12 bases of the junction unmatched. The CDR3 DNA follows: TGTGCCAGCAGTTTCAGACCACAGGGGTCGAGCGGCTACACCTTC. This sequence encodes CASSFRPQGSSGYTF.

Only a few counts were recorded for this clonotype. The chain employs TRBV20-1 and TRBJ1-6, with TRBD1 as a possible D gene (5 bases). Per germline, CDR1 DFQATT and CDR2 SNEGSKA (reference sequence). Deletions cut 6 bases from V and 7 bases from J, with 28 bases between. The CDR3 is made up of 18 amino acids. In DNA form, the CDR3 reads TGCAGTGCCCCGGGCGACGCCGGGGCCGTATATATGAATTCACCCCTCCACTTT. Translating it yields CSAPGDAGAVYMNSPLHF.

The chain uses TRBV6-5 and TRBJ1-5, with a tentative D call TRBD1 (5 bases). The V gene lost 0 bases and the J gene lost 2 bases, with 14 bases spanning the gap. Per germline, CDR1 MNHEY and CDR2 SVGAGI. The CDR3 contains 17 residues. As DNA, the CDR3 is TGTGCCAGCAGTTACTCTTTAGGGGCGTCCGGCAATCAGCCCCAGCATTTT. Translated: CASSYSLGASGNQPQHF.

Here the CDR3 reads CATKGAADSPLHF. The CDR3 DNA is TGTGCCACCAAGGGGGCAGCCGATTCACCCCTCCACTTT. This sequence joins TRBV15 and TRBJ1-6; 7 bases agree with TRBD1. The J segment lost 8 bases and the V segment lost 7 bases, leaving 5 bases of the junction unmatched. Per germline, CDR1 LNHNV and CDR2 YYDKDF (reference sequence). The CDR3 sequence is 13 residues long.

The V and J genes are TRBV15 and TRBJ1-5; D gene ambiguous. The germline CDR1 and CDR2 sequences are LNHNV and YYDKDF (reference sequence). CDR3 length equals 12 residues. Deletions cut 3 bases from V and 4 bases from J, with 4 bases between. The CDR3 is CATSRVNQPQHF. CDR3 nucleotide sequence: TGTGCCACCAGCAGGGTGAATCAGCCCCAGCATTTT.

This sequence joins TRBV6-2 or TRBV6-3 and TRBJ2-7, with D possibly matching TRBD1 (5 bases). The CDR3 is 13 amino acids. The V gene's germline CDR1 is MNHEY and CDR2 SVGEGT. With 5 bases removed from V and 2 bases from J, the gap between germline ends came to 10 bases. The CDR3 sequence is CASSRTTTYEQYF. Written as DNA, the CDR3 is TGTGCCAGCAGTAGGACAACCACCTACGAGCAGTACTTC.